This T cell receptor (beta chain) was sequenced in a study of T cells in Graves' hyperthyroidism and ophthalmopathy (dated by TCRdb to the late 2010s). Study-level background: TCR V-J signatures able to tell the groups apart were searched for in a discovery cohort of 90 to 100 patients, of whom fewer than 45 had Graves' ophthalmopathy and about 60 had stable Graves' hyperthyroidism. For training and testing, the 100 or so patients in the discovery cohort were randomly divided in a 7:3 ratio. According to the paper, TCR Vbeta CDR3 sequencing was carried out on some 140 peripheral blood samples, which came from fewer than 50 ophthalmopathy, 75 or so hyperthyroidism and approximately 17 progressor patients. Whether ophthalmopathy could be predicted prospectively was tested in an independent validation cohort made up of 18 to 20 hyperthyroidism patients plus 17 patients who later progressed to ophthalmopathy. After sampling, hyperthyroidism patients received methimazole starting at 30 mg daily, and ophthalmopathy patients received high-dose intravenous methylprednisolone. In addition, the study compared T-cell repertoires in thyroid tissue and in blood from five or six Graves' hyperthyroidism patients. Here is what the overall study found, with its caveats: Blood samples also contained most of the expanded thyroid clonotypes (frequency above 0.001), which suggests that blood repertoires may reflect thyroid immune responses. In validation, progression to ophthalmopathy was predicted by the model with roughly 69% sensitivity and roughly 76% specificity, a median of around 5.9 months before onset. Sample size was not statistically predetermined, and investigators were not blinded to group allocation. Ophthalmopathy was separated from stable hyperthyroidism by a 13 V-J signature model, with about 86% sensitivity and about 84% specificity obtained in cross-validation and 80%/75% obtained in testing.

CDR1 and CDR2, per the germline V gene (reference sequence), are SEHNR and FQNEAQ. From cysteine to phenylalanine, the CDR3 is 13 amino acids long. Solely the CDR3 DNA is kept, with 39 bases framed from the first base. V was cut back by 1 base and J by 6 bases, leaving a gap of 9 bases between them. The TCR beta CDR3 regions were amplified from the RNA transcripts. For the first round of RT-PCR on the TCR CDR3, the HTBI primer set was used together with the Qiagen OneStep RT-PCR kit. Libraries were constructed in a second round of multiplex PCR, after which size selection and purification were carried out. Sequencing of the libraries was done on an Illumina HiSeq2000 using paired-end 100 bp reads. Per the original workflow: SOAPnuke was used to process the raw data, throwing out any read that contained adapters or uncalled bases, had a mean Phred below 15, or lacked an exact constant-primer or identifier match. High-quality paired reads were merged using COPE v1.2.5, and each unique nucleotide sequence was defined as a clonotype. MiTCR v1.1 was used to align clonotypes to the IMGT TRBV, TRBD and TRBJ reference segments. Analysis was restricted to V-J combinations with a frequency above 0.0001, which covered roughly 99% of repertoires. The TCS score was defined as F50 (clonal expansion) divided by E x V (chaos), with BLOSUM62-based TCRdist calculated between CDR3 peptides within each V-J. Welch's t-statistics and random forest reduced 450 to 600 V-J features to about 12, which were used in a naive Bayes classifier (R e1071). TCRdb handled the public reads itself, with Q25 trimming in fastp and clone calling in MiXCR, and kept productive beta chains. Every distinct CDR3 protein forms one entry, paired with its most common genes and DNA. In this record, the V and J calls reflect TCRdb's handling and not the investigators' own analysis. The sample table shows approximately 590,000 distinct CDR3 sequences, and 46% are seen once. The leading ten clones occupy about 7.8% of the sample.

Stable Graves' hyperthyroidism was defined as the absence of progression to ophthalmopathy over 18 months of follow-up. Hyperthyroidism patients were newly diagnosed, had a disease duration of under 2 months, and were aged 18 to 65 years. Exclusion was applied to patients with uncontrolled infections, other autoimmune diseases, pregnancy or lactation. Diagnoses were based on clinical symptoms, serum thyroxine and TRAb, thyroid ultrasound and orbital computed tomography. Total RNA was extracted using Trizol reagent, and RNA quality was assessed on an Agilent 2100 Bioanalyzer. This clonotype was found once. Its recognized antigen is unknown. Qualities for individual bases were not recorded, and no much larger clone is one base off. Evidence from one read is weak.

The sequence is built from TRBV7-9 and TRBJ1-2; tentative D gene TRBD1, with 5 bases matching. Input material: peripheral blood or thyroid tissue (not recorded which). This clonotype was sampled from a woman aged 18-30 years with Graves' hyperthyroidism. Donor details come from another sample of the same person, matched by shared clones. The base sequence is TGTGCCAGCAGCTTAGGAGACAGACATGGCTACACCTTC. It specifies CASSLGDRHGYTF.